This T cell receptor beta chain was captured in a study of memory CD4+ T cells and cytomegalovirus serostatus. Single viable CD3+CD4+CD8-CD45RO+ cells were sorted as the memory CD4+ T cells. After thawing, CD4+ T cells were positively selected. With respect to this clone: Its antigen is not identified.

Generated by immunoSEQ multiplex PCR, the TCRdb table keeps only in-frame clones and is missing some. The sample records fewer than 50,000 clones, around 80% being singletons. The germline gives CDR1 SQVTM, CDR2 ANQGSEA. The CDR3 covers 12 residues. Trimming cost V 4 bases and J 5 bases, with 10 bases left between them. Study-wide findings and caveats: Each of approximately 73 CMV-associated TCRbeta sequences occurred in one to five individuals. A US-trained random forest predicted CMV serostatus with median AUC around 0.91.

The TCR sequence derives from an adult in good health and CMV-seronegative. The sequenced sample consisted of memory CD4+ T cells from blood. This sequence joins TRBV29-1 and TRBJ2-3, with a weak D call TRBD2 (6 bases). This CDR3 is CSVGWRGDTQYF. CDR3 DNA: TGCAGCGTTGGCTGGAGGGGAGATACGCAGTATTTT.